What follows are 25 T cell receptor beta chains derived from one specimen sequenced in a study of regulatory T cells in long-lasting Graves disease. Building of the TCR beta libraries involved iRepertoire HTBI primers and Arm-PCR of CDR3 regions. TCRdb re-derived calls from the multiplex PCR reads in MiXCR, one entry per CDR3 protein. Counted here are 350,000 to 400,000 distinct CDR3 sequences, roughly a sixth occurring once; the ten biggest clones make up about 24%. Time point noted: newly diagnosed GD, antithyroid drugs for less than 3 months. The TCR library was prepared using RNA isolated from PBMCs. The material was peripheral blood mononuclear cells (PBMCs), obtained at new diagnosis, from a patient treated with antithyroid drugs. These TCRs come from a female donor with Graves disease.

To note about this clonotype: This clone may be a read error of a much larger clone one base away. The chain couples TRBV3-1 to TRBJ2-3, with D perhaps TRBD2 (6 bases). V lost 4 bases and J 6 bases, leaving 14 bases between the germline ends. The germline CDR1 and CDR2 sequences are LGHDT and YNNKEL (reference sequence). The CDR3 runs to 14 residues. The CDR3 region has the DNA TGTGCCAGCAGCCGGTCGGGGGTGTCTGATACGCAGTATTTT. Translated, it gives CASSRSGVSDTQYF.

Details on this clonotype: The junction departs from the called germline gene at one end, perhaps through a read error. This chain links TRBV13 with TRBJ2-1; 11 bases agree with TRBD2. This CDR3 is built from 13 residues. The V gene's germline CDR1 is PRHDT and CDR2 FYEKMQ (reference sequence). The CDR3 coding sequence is TGTGCCAGCAGCCTGACTAGCGGGAATGAGCAGCTCTTC. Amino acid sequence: CASSLTSGNEQLF. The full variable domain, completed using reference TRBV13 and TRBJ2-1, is AAGVIQSPRHLIKEKRETATLKCYPIPRHDTVYWYQQGPGQDPQFLISFYEKMQSDKGSIPDRFSAQQFSDYHSELNMSSLELGDSALYFCASSLTSGNEQLFGPGTRLTVL.

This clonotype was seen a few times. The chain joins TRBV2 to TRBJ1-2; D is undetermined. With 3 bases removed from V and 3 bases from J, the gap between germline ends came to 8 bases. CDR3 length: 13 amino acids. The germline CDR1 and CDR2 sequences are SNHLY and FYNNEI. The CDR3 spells CASSEGFDYGYTF. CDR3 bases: TGTGCCAGCAGTGAGGGGTTTGACTATGGCTACACCTTC.

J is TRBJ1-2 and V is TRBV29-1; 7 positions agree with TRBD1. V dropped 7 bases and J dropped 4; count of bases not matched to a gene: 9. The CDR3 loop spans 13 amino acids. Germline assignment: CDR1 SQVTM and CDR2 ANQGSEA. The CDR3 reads CSGGNGTVYGYTF. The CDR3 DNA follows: TGCAGCGGTGGCAACGGGACAGTCTATGGCTACACCTTC.

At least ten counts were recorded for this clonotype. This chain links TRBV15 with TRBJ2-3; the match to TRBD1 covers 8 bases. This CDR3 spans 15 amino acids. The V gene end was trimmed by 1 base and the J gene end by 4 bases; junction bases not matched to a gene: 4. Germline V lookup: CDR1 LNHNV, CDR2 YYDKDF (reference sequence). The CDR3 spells CATSRADREADTQYF. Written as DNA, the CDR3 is TGTGCCACCAGCAGAGCGGACAGGGAGGCAGATACGCAGTATTTT.

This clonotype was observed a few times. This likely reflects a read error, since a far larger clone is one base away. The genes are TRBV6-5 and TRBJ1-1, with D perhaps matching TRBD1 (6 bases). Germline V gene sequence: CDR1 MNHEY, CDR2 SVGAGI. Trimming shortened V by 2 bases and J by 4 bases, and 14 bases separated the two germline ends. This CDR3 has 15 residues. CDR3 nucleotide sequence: TGTGCCAGCAGTTACGGGGGACATATGAGCACTGAAGCTTTCTTT. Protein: CASSYGGHMSTEAFF.

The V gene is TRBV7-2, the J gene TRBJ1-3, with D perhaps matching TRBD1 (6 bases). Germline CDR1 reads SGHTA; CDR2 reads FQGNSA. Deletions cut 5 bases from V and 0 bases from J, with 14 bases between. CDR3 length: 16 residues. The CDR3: CASSVLGQLSGNTIYF. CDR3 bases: TGTGCCAGCAGCGTACTCGGACAGCTCTCTGGAAACACCATATATTTT. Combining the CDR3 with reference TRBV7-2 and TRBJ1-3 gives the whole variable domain GAGVSQSPSNKVTEKGKDVELRCDPISGHTALYWYRQSLGQGLEFLIYFQGNSAPDKSGLPSDRFSAERTGGSVSTLTIQRTQQEDSAVYLCASSVLGQLSGNTIYFGEGSWLTVV.

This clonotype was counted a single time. The CDR3 bases are TGTGCCAGCAGTCTGGCCGGACTAGCCTACGAGCAGTACTTC. It specifies CASSLAGLAYEQYF. V is TRBV7-2 and J is TRBJ2-7, with 7 bases fitting TRBD2. J lost 2 bases, V lost 6 bases, and 7 bases had no gene match. This CDR3 region has 14 residues. The V gene's germline CDR1 is SGHTA and CDR2 FQGNSA.

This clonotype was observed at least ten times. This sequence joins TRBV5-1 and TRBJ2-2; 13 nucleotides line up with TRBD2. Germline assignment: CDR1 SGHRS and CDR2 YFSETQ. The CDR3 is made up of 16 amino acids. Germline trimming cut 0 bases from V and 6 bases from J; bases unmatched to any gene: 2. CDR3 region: CASSLGLAGGAGELFF. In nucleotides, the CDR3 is TGCGCCAGCAGCTTGGGACTAGCGGGAGGTGCCGGGGAGCTGTTTTTT.

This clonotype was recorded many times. This CDR3 is CASRRVTEAFF. For the CDR3, the DNA is TGTGCCAGCAGAAGGGTAACTGAAGCTTTCTTT. The chain joins TRBV5-8 to TRBJ1-1; D is unclear. Per the germline V gene, CDR1 is SGHTS and CDR2 is YDEGEE. This CDR3 region has 11 residues. Trimming stripped 5 bases from V and 5 bases from J, with 7 bases between.

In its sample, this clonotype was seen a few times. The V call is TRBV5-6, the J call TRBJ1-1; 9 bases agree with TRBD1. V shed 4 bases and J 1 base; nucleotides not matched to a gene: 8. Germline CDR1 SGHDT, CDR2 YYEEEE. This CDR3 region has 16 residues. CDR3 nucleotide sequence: TGTGCCAGCAGCCATACCGGGACAGGGAAGAACACTGAAGCTTTCTTT. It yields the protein CASSHTGTGKNTEAFF.

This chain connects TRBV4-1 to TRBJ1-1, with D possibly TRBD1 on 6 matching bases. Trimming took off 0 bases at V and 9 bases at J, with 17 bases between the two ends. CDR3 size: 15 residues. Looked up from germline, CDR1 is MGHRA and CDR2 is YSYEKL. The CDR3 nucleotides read TGCGCCAGCAGCCAAGAGGGGGCCGGCCGCTATCAAGCTTTCTTT. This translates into CASSQEGAGRYQAFF.

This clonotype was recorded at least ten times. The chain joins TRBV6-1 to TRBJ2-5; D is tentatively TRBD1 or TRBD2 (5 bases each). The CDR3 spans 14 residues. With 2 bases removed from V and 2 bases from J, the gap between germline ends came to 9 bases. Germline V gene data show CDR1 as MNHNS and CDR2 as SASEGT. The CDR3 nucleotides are TGTGCCAGCAGTGAACCGGGACGGCAAGAGACCCAGTACTTC. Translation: CASSEPGRQETQYF.

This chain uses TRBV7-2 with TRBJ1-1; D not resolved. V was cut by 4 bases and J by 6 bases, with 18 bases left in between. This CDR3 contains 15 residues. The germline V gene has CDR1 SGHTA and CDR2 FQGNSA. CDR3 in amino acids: CASSYGSNRGAEAFF. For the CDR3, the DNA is TGTGCCAGCAGCTACGGAAGTAACAGAGGTGCTGAAGCTTTCTTT.

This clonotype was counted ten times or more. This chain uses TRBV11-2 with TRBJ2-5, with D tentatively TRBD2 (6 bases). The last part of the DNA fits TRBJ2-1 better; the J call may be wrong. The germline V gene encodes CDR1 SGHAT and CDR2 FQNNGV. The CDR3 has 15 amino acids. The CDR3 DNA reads TGTGCCAGCAGCTTAGATCCTGGAGGGGCGAATGAGCAGTTCTTC. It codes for CASSLDPGGANEQFF.

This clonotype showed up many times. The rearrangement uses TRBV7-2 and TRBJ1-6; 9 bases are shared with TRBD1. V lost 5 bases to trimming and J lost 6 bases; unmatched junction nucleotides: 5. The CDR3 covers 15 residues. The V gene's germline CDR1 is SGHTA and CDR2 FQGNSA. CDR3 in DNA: TGTGCCAGCAGCCCACAGGGGGCGAGTAATTCACCCCTCCACTTT. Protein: CASSPQGASNSPLHF. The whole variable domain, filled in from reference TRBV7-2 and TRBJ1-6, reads GAGVSQSPSNKVTEKGKDVELRCDPISGHTALYWYRQSLGQGLEFLIYFQGNSAPDKSGLPSDRFSAERTGGSVSTLTIQRTQQEDSAVYLCASSPQGASNSPLHFGNGTRLTVT.

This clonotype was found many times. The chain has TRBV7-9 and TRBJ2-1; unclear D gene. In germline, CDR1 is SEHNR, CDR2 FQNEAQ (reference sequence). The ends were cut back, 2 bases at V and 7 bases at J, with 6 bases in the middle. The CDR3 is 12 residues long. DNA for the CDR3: TGTGCCAGCAGCTTAAATAAGAATGAGCAGTTCTTC. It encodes CASSLNKNEQFF.

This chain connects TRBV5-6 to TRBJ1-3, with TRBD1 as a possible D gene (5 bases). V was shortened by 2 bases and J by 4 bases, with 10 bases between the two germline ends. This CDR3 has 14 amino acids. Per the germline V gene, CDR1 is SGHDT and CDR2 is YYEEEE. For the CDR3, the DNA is TGTGCCAGCAGCTTTCAGGGTCCAGGAAACACCATATATTTT. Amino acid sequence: CASSFQGPGNTIYF.

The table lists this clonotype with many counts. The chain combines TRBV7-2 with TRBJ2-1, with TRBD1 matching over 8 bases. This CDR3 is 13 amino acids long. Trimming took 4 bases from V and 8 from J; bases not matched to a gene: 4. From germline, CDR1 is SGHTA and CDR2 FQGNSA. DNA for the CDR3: TGTGCCAGCAGCTCGGACAGGGAGGATGAGCAGTTCTTC. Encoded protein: CASSSDREDEQFF. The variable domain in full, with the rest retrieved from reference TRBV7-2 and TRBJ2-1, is GAGVSQSPSNKVTEKGKDVELRCDPISGHTALYWYRQSLGQGLEFLIYFQGNSAPDKSGLPSDRFSAERTGGSVSTLTIQRTQQEDSAVYLCASSSDREDEQFFGPGTRLTVL.

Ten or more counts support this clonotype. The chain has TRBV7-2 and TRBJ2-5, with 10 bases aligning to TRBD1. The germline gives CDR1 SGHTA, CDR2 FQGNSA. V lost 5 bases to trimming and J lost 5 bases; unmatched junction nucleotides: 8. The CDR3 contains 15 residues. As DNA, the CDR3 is TGTGCCAGCAGCGTACCCGGGACAGGGGTTGAGACCCAGTACTTC. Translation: CASSVPGTGVETQYF.

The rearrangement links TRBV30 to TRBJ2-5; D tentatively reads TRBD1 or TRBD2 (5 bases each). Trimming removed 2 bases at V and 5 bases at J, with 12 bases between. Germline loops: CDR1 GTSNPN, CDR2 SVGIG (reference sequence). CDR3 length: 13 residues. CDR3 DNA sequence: TGTGCCTGGAGTCGAGGGGTCGGGGAGACCCAGTACTTC. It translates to CAWSRGVGETQYF.

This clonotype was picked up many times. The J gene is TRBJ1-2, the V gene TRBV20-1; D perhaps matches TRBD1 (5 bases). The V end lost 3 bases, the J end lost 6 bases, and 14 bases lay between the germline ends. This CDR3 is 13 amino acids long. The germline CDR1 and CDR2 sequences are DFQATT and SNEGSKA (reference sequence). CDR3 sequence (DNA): TGCAGTGCTAGGGACCCATACAGGCATGGCTACACCTTC. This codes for CSARDPYRHGYTF.

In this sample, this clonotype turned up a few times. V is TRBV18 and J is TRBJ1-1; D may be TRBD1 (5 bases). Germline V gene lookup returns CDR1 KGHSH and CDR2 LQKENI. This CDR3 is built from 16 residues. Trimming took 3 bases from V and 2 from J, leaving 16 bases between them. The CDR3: CASSPVLGHPNTEAFF. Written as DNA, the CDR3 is TGTGCCAGCTCACCGGTACTCGGACACCCAAACACTGAAGCTTTCTTT.

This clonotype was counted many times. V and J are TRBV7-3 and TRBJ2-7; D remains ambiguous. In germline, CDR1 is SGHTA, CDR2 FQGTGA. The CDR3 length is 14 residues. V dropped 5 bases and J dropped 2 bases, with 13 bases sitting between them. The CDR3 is CASSAYLNPYEQYF. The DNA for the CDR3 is TGTGCCAGCAGCGCCTACCTCAATCCCTACGAGCAGTACTTC.

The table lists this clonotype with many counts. The CDR3 sequence is CASRSSSPLHF. The CDR3 nucleotides are TGTGCCAGCAGAAGTAGCTCACCCCTCCACTTT. The chain links TRBV28 to TRBJ1-6; D unresolved. With 6 bases removed from V and 10 bases from J, the gap between germline ends came to 7 bases. The CDR3 covers 11 residues. CDR1 is MDHEN and CDR2 is SYDVKM in the germline V gene.